The 14 T cell receptor beta chains listed next were all sequenced from one sample in a study of blood T cell repertoires in COVID-19. The assay was immunoSEQ multiplex PCR, and TCRdb's table has in-frame clones only and misses some. The sample lists some 130,000 clones; around 73% were seen once. Input material: peripheral blood. These TCRs come from a man aged 55 to 70 who had recovered from COVID-19.

This clone has a single count. V usage is TRBV30 and J usage is TRBJ2-4; 8 nucleotides match TRBD1. This CDR3 spans 14 amino acids. Per the germline V gene, CDR1 is GTSNPN and CDR2 is SVGIG (reference sequence). J gave up 9 bases and V 2 bases, and 9 bases lay outside the gene matches. Here the CDR3 DNA reads TGTGCCTGGAGTCCAGGACAGGGCGCCGGCATTCAGTACTTC. Translating it yields CAWSPGQGAGIQYF.

The chain carries TRBV7-9 and TRBJ1-4; D might be TRBD1 (6 bases). Trimming cost V 2 bases and J 8 bases, with 12 bases left between them. Germline values: CDR1 SEHNR, CDR2 FQNEAQ (reference sequence). There are 14 residues in the CDR3. CDR3 sequence (DNA): TGTGCCAGCAGCTTAACAGGGTTAGGAGAAAAACTGTTTTTT. It encodes CASSLTGLGEKLFF.

The chain has TRBV19 and TRBJ2-5, with D perhaps matching TRBD1 (9 bases). The CDR3 contains 17 residues. Trimming took off 10 bases at V and 5 bases at J, with 29 bases between the two ends. Germline CDR1 reads LNHDA; CDR2 reads SQIVND (reference sequence). The CDR3 DNA sequence: TGTGCCACCCCTAGACAGGGGGGTCGGGAGGGCCTTGAGACCCAGTACTTC. It translates to CATPRQGGREGLETQYF.

The chain combines TRBV6-6 with TRBJ2-5; 14 nucleotides line up with TRBD2. The CDR3 totals 16 residues. Per the germline V gene, CDR1 is MNHNY and CDR2 is SVGAGI (reference sequence). With 6 bases clipped from V and 1 base from J, the junction kept 4 bases outside the gene matches. In DNA form, the CDR3 reads TGTGCCAGCAGCAAGACTAGCGGGAGGGCCCAAGAGACCCAGTACTTC. This sequence encodes CASSKTSGRAQETQYF.

The V and J genes are TRBV28 and TRBJ2-7, with TRBD2 matching 8 bases. Germline V CDR1 and CDR2: MDHEN, SYDVKM. CDR3 size: 16 residues. After removal of 6 bases from V and 3 bases from J, the junction contained 13 bases not matched to a gene. CDR3 loop: CASSPTSGRAGYEQYF. The CDR3 nucleotides are TGTGCCAGCAGCCCCACTTCCGGGAGGGCCGGCTACGAGCAGTACTTC.

The chain recombines TRBV28 with TRBJ2-7; 8 bases are shared with TRBD1. The V and J ends lost 4 bases and 7 bases, in that order; junction bases with no gene match: 9. From germline, CDR1 is MDHEN and CDR2 SYDVKM. This CDR3 region has 14 residues. The CDR3 coding sequence is TGTGCCAGCAGTTCGGGACAGGCCCCGGGGGAGCAGTACTTC. This gives the protein CASSSGQAPGEQYF.

This chain links TRBV11-2 with TRBJ1-6; D might be TRBD1 (5 bases). This CDR3 is built from 13 residues. CDR1 is SGHAT and CDR2 is FQNNGV in the germline V gene. The V and J ends lost 3 bases and 10 bases respectively, with 10 bases between them. The CDR3 DNA reads TGTGCCAGCAGCTTCGACAGCGGGTCACCCCTCCACTTT. The encoded protein is CASSFDSGSPLHF.

This clone was detected only once. CDR3 loop: CASSPSGTGGIREGYTF. CDR3 in DNA: TGTGCCAGCAGCCCCTCCGGGACAGGGGGCATTCGTGAAGGCTACACCTTC. V usage is TRBV7-9 and J usage is TRBJ1-2; TRBD1 aligns across 12 bases. V shed 5 bases and J 8 bases; nucleotides not matched to a gene: 15. The length of the CDR3 is 17 residues. Germline lookup yields CDR1 SEHNR and CDR2 FQNEAQ (reference sequence).

The V and J genes are TRBV9 and TRBJ1-6; TRBD1 aligns across 10 bases. J lost 10 bases, V lost 4 bases, and 11 bases had no gene match. The CDR3 is 16 amino acids. Germline V gene data show CDR1 as SGDLS and CDR2 as YYNGEE. The CDR3 DNA reads TGTGCCAGCAGCCCCAGAGGGACAGGGGAAATATCACCCCTCCACTTT. As protein: CASSPRGTGEISPLHF.

This clone was seen once. This chain uses TRBV6-6 with TRBJ1-4; 7 nucleotides align to TRBD1. The V gene end was trimmed by 2 bases and the J gene end by 5 bases; junction bases not matched to a gene: 2. Germline V gene data show CDR1 as MNHNY and CDR2 as SVGAGI (reference sequence). The CDR3 extends over 14 amino acids. The CDR3 nucleotides are TGTGCCAGCAGTTACGGGGACAGCAATGAAAAACTGTTTTTT. It specifies CASSYGDSNEKLFF.

The gene calls are TRBV5-5 and TRBJ2-1; D may be TRBD1 (7 bases). V shed 0 bases and J shed 3 bases, with 13 bases lying between them. The CDR3 length is 16 residues. Germline loops: CDR1 SGHKS, CDR2 YYEKEE (reference sequence). The CDR3 here is CASSLGQGGFYNEQFF. The CDR3 DNA reads TGTGCCAGCAGCTTGGGACAGGGAGGATTCTACAATGAGCAGTTCTTC.

This chain joins TRBV7-9 and TRBJ2-3, with 8 bases matching TRBD2. Germline CDR1 is SEHNR and CDR2 is FQNEAQ (reference sequence). This CDR3 comprises 18 residues. V lost 3 bases to trimming and J lost 0 bases; unmatched junction nucleotides: 11. The CDR3 DNA follows: TGTGCCAGCAGCTTTGTCTTACGGGGGGGACTAAGCACAGATACGCAGTATTTT. Translating gives CASSFVLRGGLSTDTQYF.

The chain couples TRBV12-5 to TRBJ1-1; D uncertain. The germline V gene encodes CDR1 LGHNT and CDR2 FRNRAP. The CDR3 length is 12 residues. Trimming took off 6 bases at V and 12 bases at J, with 17 bases between the two ends. CDR3 DNA sequence: TGTGCTAGTGGCCCCGGCGGTCTACATACTTTCTTT. Translation gives CASGPGGLHTFF. Full variable domain (outside the CDR3, taken from reference TRBV12-5 and TRBJ1-1): DARVTQTPRHKVTEMGQEVTMRCQPILGHNTVFWYRQTMMQGLELLAYFRNRAPLDDSGMPKDRFSAEMPDATLATLKIQPSEPRDSAVYFCASGPGGLHTFFGQGTRLTVV.

The gene calls are TRBV7-6 and TRBJ2-2, with a possible D match to TRBD2 (6 bases). Per the germline V gene, CDR1 is SGHVS and CDR2 is FNYEAQ. V lost 2 bases and J 1 base, leaving 14 bases between the germline ends. This CDR3 has 17 residues. The CDR3 spells CASSLIGSYQNTGELFF. Written as DNA, the CDR3 is TGTGCCAGCAGCTTAATCGGGAGCTACCAGAACACCGGGGAGCTGTTTTTT. Full variable domain (remainder filled in from reference TRBV7-6 and TRBJ2-2): GAGVSQSPRYKVTKRGQDVALRCDPISGHVSLYWYRQALGQGPEFLTYFNYEAQQDKSGLPNDRFSAERPEGSISTLTIQRTEQRDSAMYRCASSLIGSYQNTGELFFGEGSRLTVL.